The T cell receptor (beta chain) described here comes from a study of shared clonotypes between healthy human individuals. Looking at the study overall: CD4 naive cells filled three plates per donor, CD4 memory three, CD8 naive two and CD8 memory one. Study findings and constraints: It was the non-shared clonotypes that had lower generation probabilities than clonotypes shared by all four donors.

Comments on this clone: Its antigen is currently unknown.

CDR3 length equals 15 residues. From germline, CDR1 is LNHDA and CDR2 SQIVND (reference sequence). V lost 5 bases, J lost 5 bases, and 18 bases lay in between. Repertoires were generated with immunoSEQ multiplex PCR, while TCRdb's copy carries only in-frame clones and drops some. The sample records approximately 350,000 clones, over 65% being singletons. Sequences were obtained from memory CD4+ T cells sorted from blood. Subset denoted: CD45RA-negative fraction. This clonotype was obtained from a man aged 30 to 39 in good health. The V gene is TRBV19, the J gene TRBJ1-1; possible D gene TRBD1, 5 bases. The CDR3 region is CASSPGRGGRTEAFF. For the CDR3, the DNA is TGTGCCAGTAGTCCCGGGAGGGGCGGTAGGACTGAAGCTTTCTTT.